One and the same sample provided the 19 T cell receptor beta chains below, sequenced in a study of type 1 regulatory T cells. General study results and limits: Type 1 regulatory T cells had a more restricted TCR repertoire than non-type 1 regulatory T cells.

Each CDR3 protein is one row after TCRdb ran MiXCR on the reads. This table holds roughly 71,000 distinct CDR3 sequences, less than 25% found once. No cognate antigen is known for these TCRs. The sample consisted of cultured type 1 regulatory T (Tr1) cells, either the whole culture or a sorted fraction (not recorded which). Every receptor here comes from a human donor in good health.

The rearrangement uses TRBV20-1 and TRBJ1-2, with D uncertain. In germline, CDR1 is DFQATT, CDR2 SNEGSKA (reference sequence). The ends were cut back, 0 bases at V and 3 bases at J, with 8 bases in the middle. This CDR3 has 13 amino acids. For the CDR3, the DNA is TGCAGTGCTAGAGATCGGCCAGACTATGGCTACACCTTC. It is translated as CSARDRPDYGYTF.

This clonotype was seen many times. This rearrangement joins TRBV5-1 to TRBJ2-5, with 10 bases that match TRBD2. The CDR3 runs to 14 residues. CDR1 and CDR2 (germline): SGHRS, YFSETQ. Trimming removed 4 bases from V and 4 bases from J; junction bases left unmatched: 4. CDR3: CASSALAGAETQYF. CDR3 DNA sequence: TGCGCCAGCAGCGCCCTAGCGGGAGCAGAGACCCAGTACTTC.

The chain couples TRBV7-8 to TRBJ2-1; 11 nucleotides agree with TRBD1. Germline V CDR1 and CDR2: SGHVS, FQNEAQ. Germline trimming cut 2 bases from V and 7 bases from J; bases unmatched to any gene: 4. The CDR3 extends over 15 amino acids. Here the CDR3 DNA reads TGTGCCAGCAGCTTATCTGGGACAGGGGGAAATGAGCAGTTCTTC. It specifies CASSLSGTGGNEQFF. The complete variable domain, with remaining parts taken from reference TRBV7-8 and TRBJ2-1, reads GAGVSQSPRYKVAKRGQDVALRCDPISGHVSLFWYQQALGQGPEFLTYFQNEAQLDKSGLPSDRFFAERPEGSVSTLKIQRTQQEDSAVYLCASSLSGTGGNEQFFGPGTRLTVL.

The chain joins TRBV7-2 to TRBJ2-1, with D tentatively TRBD1 or TRBD2 (5 bases each). V was cut by 5 bases and J by 7 bases, with 12 bases left in between. Germline V gives CDR1 SGHTA, CDR2 FQGNSA. The CDR3 is 13 residues long. This CDR3 reads CASSRSGGNEQFF. The CDR3 DNA follows: TGTGCCAGCAGCCGATCTGGGGGAAATGAGCAGTTCTTC. The variable domain in full, completed from reference TRBV7-2 and TRBJ2-1, reads GAGVSQSPSNKVTEKGKDVELRCDPISGHTALYWYRQSLGQGLEFLIYFQGNSAPDKSGLPSDRFSAERTGGSVSTLTIQRTQQEDSAVYLCASSRSGGNEQFFGPGTRLTVL.

In its sample, this clonotype was seen a few times. V and J are TRBV7-2 and TRBJ1-2; 8 bases fit TRBD1. CDR1 is SGHTA, CDR2 FQGNSA, per germline. This CDR3 comprises 15 residues. The trim removed 2 bases at V and 8 bases at J, leaving 10 bases unmatched. DNA of the CDR3: TGTGCCAGCAGCTTAACGGGACAGGACCGAGGGGGCTACACCTTC. Its translation is CASSLTGQDRGGYTF.

The table lists this clonotype with a few counts. The chain couples TRBV19 to TRBJ2-4; D ambiguous. V lost 5 bases, J lost 4 bases, and 36 bases lay in between. Looked up from germline, CDR1 is LNHDA and CDR2 is SQIVND (reference sequence). The CDR3 is 22 amino acids. The CDR3, as DNA: TGTGCCAGTAGTGTTTCGGCCCGAATATCCGTAAAGGGCGTCTCAAATAAAAACATTCAGTACTTC. Its translation is CASSVSARISVKGVSNKNIQYF.

This clonotype was detected only a few times. The V gene is TRBV5-6, the J gene TRBJ2-7; D is ambiguous. The germline V gene has CDR1 SGHDT and CDR2 YYEEEE. V lost 4 bases, J lost 6 bases, and 8 bases lay in between. The CDR3 length is 11 residues. The CDR3: CASSRHGEQYF. CDR3 sequence (DNA): TGTGCCAGCAGCCGGCACGGCGAGCAGTACTTC.

This clonotype was counted between two and nine times. This chain links TRBV28 with TRBJ2-2; D call uncertain. V was pared by 1 base and J by 5 bases, with 11 bases between. Germline V gives CDR1 MDHEN, CDR2 SYDVKM. There are 15 residues in the CDR3. CDR3 region: CASSLFGPATGELFF. The CDR3, as DNA: TGTGCCAGCAGTTTATTCGGCCCCGCAACCGGGGAGCTGTTTTTT.

This chain links TRBV5-5 with TRBJ1-1, with D perhaps TRBD1 (5 bases). The CDR3 sequence is 16 residues long. V was clipped by 0 bases and J by 4 bases, with 16 bases between them. CDR1 SGHKS and CDR2 YYEKEE come from the germline V gene (reference sequence). The CDR3 coding sequence is TGTGCCAGCAGCTTGGGGGCCAGGGATGTTGTCACTGAAGCTTTCTTT. Its translation: CASSLGARDVVTEAFF.

This clonotype was observed a few times. The chain carries TRBV9 and TRBJ2-1; D ambiguous. Trimming left V 1 base short and J 2 bases short, with 7 bases between. There are 14 residues in the CDR3. Germline V gene lookup returns CDR1 SGDLS and CDR2 YYNGEE. The CDR3 DNA reads as TGTGCCAGCAGCGTAACGATCCCCTACAATGAGCAGTTCTTC. It yields the protein CASSVTIPYNEQFF. Filled out from reference TRBV9 and TRBJ2-1, the complete variable domain reads DSGVTQTPKHLITATGQRVTLRCSPRSGDLSVYWYQQSLDQGLQFLIQYYNGEERAKGNILERFSAQQFPDLHSELNLSSLELGDSALYFCASSVTIPYNEQFFGPGTRLTVL.

J is TRBJ1-6 and V is TRBV20-1; D unclear. V was cut by 1 base and J by 7 bases, with 8 bases left in between. This CDR3 is built from 13 residues. Germline CDR1 DFQATT, CDR2 SNEGSKA (reference sequence). The CDR3 bases are TGCAGTGCTAGAGGGACGGCCAATTCACCCCTCCACTTT. It codes for CSARGTANSPLHF.

This clonotype was seen once. J is TRBJ1-2 and V is TRBV30; possibly TRBD1 for D (5 bases). V lost 3 bases to trimming and J lost 2 bases, with 7 bases between them. Germline CDR1 is GTSNPN and CDR2 is SVGIG (reference sequence). The CDR3 extends over 12 amino acids. CDR3 loop: CAWRDTNYGYTF. The CDR3 nucleotides are TGTGCCTGGAGGGACACCAACTATGGCTACACCTTC.

This rearrangement joins TRBV19 to TRBJ2-1; possibly TRBD2 for D (6 bases). Germline CDR1 LNHDA, CDR2 SQIVND (reference sequence). CDR3 length: 15 amino acids. V dropped 4 bases and J dropped 5 bases, with 15 bases sitting between them. The CDR3 DNA follows: TGTGCCAGTAGTAGGACCGGGACTCGAGACAATGAGCAGTTCTTC. This gives the protein CASSRTGTRDNEQFF.

Only a few counts were recorded for this clonotype. The chain is built from TRBV5-1 and TRBJ2-2; D possibly corresponds to TRBD2 (6 bases). CDR1 and CDR2 from the germline V gene are SGHRS and YFSETQ. Trimming took 0 bases from V and 6 from J, leaving 12 bases between them. CDR3 length: 15 residues. Here the CDR3 DNA reads TGCGCCAGCAGCTTGGTGGCAGGCGGGGCCGGGGAGCTGTTTTTT. Its translation is CASSLVAGGAGELFF.

A remark on this clonotype: At one end the junction does not follow the germline gene, possibly because of a read error. The chain uses TRBV27 and TRBJ2-1, with D perhaps given as TRBD1 or TRBD2 (5 bases each). This CDR3 has 13 amino acids. The germline V gene encodes CDR1 MNHEY and CDR2 SMNVEV (reference sequence). The CDR3 sequence is CVSRASLYNEQFF. In DNA, the CDR3 is TGTGTCAGCAGGGCTAGCCTCTACAATGAGCAGTTCTTC.

The V and J genes are TRBV2 and TRBJ1-5; 7 nucleotides match TRBD1. Trimming removed 6 bases from V and 6 bases from J; junction bases left unmatched: 11. Germline V gives CDR1 SNHLY, CDR2 FYNNEI. This CDR3 has 15 residues. DNA for the CDR3: TGTGCCAGCAGCCTCGACAGGGTTCGGGGTCAGCCCCAGCATTTT. Its protein is CASSLDRVRGQPQHF. Complete variable domain (other parts from reference TRBV2 and TRBJ1-5): EPEVTQTPSHQVTQMGQEVILRCVPISNHLYFYWYRQILGQKVEFLVSFYNNEISEKSEIFDDQFSVERPDGSNFTLKIRSTKLEDSAMYFCASSLDRVRGQPQHFGDGTRLSIL.

This clonotype has at least ten counts. This chain links TRBV30 with TRBJ2-4; D is unresolved. CDR1 is GTSNPN and CDR2 is SVGIG in the germline V gene (reference sequence). The V and J ends lost 0 bases and 9 bases respectively, with 12 bases between them. CDR3 length: 13 residues. CDR3 loop: CAWSVNLESIQYF. The CDR3 DNA is TGTGCCTGGAGTGTGAACCTTGAGAGCATTCAGTACTTC.

As to this clonotype: Germline and junction disagree at one end, which may indicate a read error. V usage is TRBV20-1 and J usage is TRBJ2-1; D remains unclear. The germline V gene encodes CDR1 DFQATT and CDR2 SNEGSKA (reference sequence). The CDR3 runs 15 residues. This CDR3 is CSARPPHGYGNGQFF. In nucleotides, the CDR3 is TGCAGTGCTAGACCCCCCCATGGATACGGCAATGGGCAGTTCTTC.

This clonotype has a handful of counts. V and J are TRBV30 and TRBJ1-4, with TRBD1 matching over 8 bases. Germline lookup yields CDR1 GTSNPN and CDR2 SVGIG (reference sequence). After removal of 2 bases from V and 7 bases from J, the junction contained 9 bases not matched to a gene. The CDR3 runs 15 residues. The CDR3 sequence: CAWSLRDRRLEKLFF. In DNA, the CDR3 is TGTGCCTGGAGTCTTCGGGACAGGCGTCTTGAAAAACTGTTTTTT.